The source of this T cell receptor beta chain is a study of blood T cell repertoires in COVID-19. Using immunoSEQ multiplex PCR, the repertoire was profiled, and TCRdb retains in-frame clones only, with some absent. The repertoire includes a few hundred thousand clones, about 88% of them detected once, and just over 6.5% sits in the top ten. The sequenced sample was PBMCs or T cells enriched from blood (not recorded which). This receptor was obtained from a woman between 50 and 59 years old who had been exposed to COVID-19.

The CDR3 loop is CASSLGQGANEQFF. CDR3 bases: TGTGCCAGCAGTTTAGGACAGGGGGCGAATGAGCAGTTCTTC. The V and J genes are TRBV6-5 and TRBJ2-1, with TRBD1 matching over 11 bases. The trim removed 4 bases at V and 7 bases at J, leaving 3 bases unmatched. CDR3 length equals 14 residues. Germline CDR1 MNHEY, CDR2 SVGAGI.